This T cell receptor (beta chain) is from a study of Ad26.COV2.S vaccination and SARS-CoV-2 variants. Clones were sequenced by immunoSEQ multiplex PCR, and TCRdb holds only the in-frame ones, with some missing. Of about 400,000 clones listed, 83% are singletons. Remarks on this clone: Compared with germline, one end of the junction differs, possibly owing to a read error.

This sample's treatment: about 20 received Ad26.COV2.S at low or high dose, single or two shots; roughly five received placebo; per-sample allocation not given. Specimen acquisition occurred on day 63 following the initial vaccine or placebo injection. The CDR3 has 10 amino acids. The source material was peripheral blood, sampled in a trial of Ad26.COV2.S vaccine versus placebo. This TCR came from a person between 18 and 65 years old who received the Ad26.COV2.S COVID-19 vaccine or a placebo. The rearrangement links TRBV12-3 or TRBV12-4 to TRBJ1-1; no clear D gene. The CDR3 spells CASSLFGPGF. In nucleotides, the CDR3 is TGTGCCAGCAGTTTGTTCGGCCCGGGGTTT.